This record looks at one T cell receptor (beta chain) sequence and its context. As yet, its antigen is unknown. Treatment specified: approximately 10-day PBMC culture with coronavirus spike peptide pools or control peptides (ViraFEST assay). This entry comes from a study of vaccination and CD4 T cells after COVID-19. The CDR3 totals 11 residues. Looked up from germline, CDR1 is LNHDA and CDR2 is SQIVND (reference sequence). The study sequenced cultured CD4+ T cell DNA using the Oncomine TCR Beta short-read assay. Each CDR3 protein gets one entry after TCRdb re-called the PCR reads with MiXCR. The sample has 12,000 to 15,000 distinct CDR3 sequences, roughly 39% seen once.

The sequence was obtained from a human donor who had recovered from COVID-19. V usage is TRBV19 and J usage is TRBJ2-4; D possibly corresponds to TRBD1 (6 bases). The source material was CD4+ T cells from blood, cultured in vitro. The CDR3 coding sequence is TGTTCCACAGGGATAGGGGACATTCAGTACTTC. Protein sequence: CSTGIGDIQYF.